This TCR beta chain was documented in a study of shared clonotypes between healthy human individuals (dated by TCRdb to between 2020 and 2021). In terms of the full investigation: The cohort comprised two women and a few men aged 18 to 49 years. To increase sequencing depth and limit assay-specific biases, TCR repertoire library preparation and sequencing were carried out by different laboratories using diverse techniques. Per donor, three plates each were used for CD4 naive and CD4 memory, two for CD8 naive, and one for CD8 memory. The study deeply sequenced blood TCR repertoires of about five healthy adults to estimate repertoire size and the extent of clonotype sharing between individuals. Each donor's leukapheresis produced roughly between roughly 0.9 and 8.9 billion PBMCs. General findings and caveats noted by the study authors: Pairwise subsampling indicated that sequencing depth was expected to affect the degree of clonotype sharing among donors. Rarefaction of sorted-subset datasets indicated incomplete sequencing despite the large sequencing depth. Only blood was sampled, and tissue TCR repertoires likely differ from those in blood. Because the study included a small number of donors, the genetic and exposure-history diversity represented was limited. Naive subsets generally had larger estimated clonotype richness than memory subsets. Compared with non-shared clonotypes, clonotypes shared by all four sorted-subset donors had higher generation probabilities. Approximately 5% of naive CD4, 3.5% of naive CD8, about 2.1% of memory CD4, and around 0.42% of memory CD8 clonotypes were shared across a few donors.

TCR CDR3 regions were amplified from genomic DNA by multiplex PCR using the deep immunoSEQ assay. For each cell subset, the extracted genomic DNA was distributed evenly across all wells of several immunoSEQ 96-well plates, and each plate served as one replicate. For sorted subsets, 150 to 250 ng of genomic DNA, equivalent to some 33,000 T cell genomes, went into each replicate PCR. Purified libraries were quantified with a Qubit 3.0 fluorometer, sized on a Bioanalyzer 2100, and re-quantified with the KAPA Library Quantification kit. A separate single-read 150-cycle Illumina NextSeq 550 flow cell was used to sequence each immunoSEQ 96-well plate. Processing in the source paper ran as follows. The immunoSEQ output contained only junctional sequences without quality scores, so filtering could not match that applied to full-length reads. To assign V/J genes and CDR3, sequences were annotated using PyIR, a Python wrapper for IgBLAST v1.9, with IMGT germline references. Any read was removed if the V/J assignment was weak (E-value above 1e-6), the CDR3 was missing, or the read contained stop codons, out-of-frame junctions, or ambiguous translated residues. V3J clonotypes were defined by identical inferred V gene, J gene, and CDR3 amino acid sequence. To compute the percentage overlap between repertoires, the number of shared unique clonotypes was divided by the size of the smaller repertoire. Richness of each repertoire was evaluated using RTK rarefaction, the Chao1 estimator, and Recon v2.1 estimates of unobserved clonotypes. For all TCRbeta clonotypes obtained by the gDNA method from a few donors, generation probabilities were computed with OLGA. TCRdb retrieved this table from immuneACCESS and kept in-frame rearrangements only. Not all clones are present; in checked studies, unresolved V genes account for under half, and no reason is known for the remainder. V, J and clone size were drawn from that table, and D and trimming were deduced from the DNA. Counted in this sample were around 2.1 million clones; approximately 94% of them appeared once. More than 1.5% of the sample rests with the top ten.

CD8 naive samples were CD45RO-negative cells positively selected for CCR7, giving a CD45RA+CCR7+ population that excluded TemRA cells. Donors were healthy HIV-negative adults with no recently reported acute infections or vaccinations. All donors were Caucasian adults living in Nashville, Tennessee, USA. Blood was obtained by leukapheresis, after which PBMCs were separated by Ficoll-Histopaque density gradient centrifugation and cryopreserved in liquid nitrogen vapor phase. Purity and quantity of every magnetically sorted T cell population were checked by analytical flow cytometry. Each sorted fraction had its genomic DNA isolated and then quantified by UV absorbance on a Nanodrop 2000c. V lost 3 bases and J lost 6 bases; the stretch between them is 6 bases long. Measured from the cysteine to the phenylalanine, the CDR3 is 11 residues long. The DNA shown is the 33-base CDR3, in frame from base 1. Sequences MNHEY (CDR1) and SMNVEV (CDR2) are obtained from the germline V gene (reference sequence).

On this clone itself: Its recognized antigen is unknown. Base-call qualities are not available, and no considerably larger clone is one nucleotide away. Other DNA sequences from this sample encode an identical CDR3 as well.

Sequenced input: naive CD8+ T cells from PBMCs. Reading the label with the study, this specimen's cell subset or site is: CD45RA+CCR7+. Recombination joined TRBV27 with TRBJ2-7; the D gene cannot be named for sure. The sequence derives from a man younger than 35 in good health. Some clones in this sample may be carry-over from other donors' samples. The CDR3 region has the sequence CASSFGAEQYF. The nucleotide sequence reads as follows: TGTGCCAGCAGTTTTGGTGCCGAGCAGTACTTC.